The 27 T cell receptor beta chains listed next were all sequenced from one sample in a study of CD8+ T cells in alopecia areata. Following RNA extraction, reverse transcription yielded cDNA that acted as the sequencing template. Assay: immunoSEQ multiplex PCR; the TCRdb copy retains only in-frame clones and omits some. The table lists about 140,000 clones, roughly 50% of them singletons, with under 5.5% in the top ten. The sequenced sample consisted of CD4+ T cells sorted from blood. The receptors stem from a human donor in good health.

The chain joins TRBV6-6 to TRBJ1-5; D is unresolved. Trimming removed 6 bases at V and 6 bases at J, with 9 bases between. Germline V gene data show CDR1 as MNHNY and CDR2 as SVGAGI (reference sequence). CDR3 length: 12 amino acids. CDR3 protein: CASRRRVQPQHF. The CDR3 coding sequence is TGTGCCAGCAGGAGGAGGGTTCAGCCCCAGCATTTT.

This chain's CDR3 is CASKPQGLGDGYTF. The CDR3, as DNA: TGTGCCAGCAAACCACAGGGCCTAGGCGATGGCTACACCTTC. The chain recombines TRBV6-5 with TRBJ1-2; tentative D call: TRBD1 (6 bases). Trimming took off 7 bases at V and 6 bases at J, with 18 bases between the two ends. The CDR3 is 14 residues long. CDR1 and CDR2 (germline): MNHEY, SVGAGI.

This rearrangement joins TRBV7-6 to TRBJ2-1; TRBD1 matches 7 bases. J gave up 3 bases and V 2 bases, and 1 base lay outside the gene matches. The length of the CDR3 is 14 residues. CDR1 is SGHVS and CDR2 is FNYEAQ in the germline V gene. CDR3 in DNA: TGTGCCAGCAGCTTAAGGGACAGCTACAATGAGCAGTTCTTC. Protein: CASSLRDSYNEQFF.

The V and J genes are TRBV11-2 and TRBJ2-1, with 11 bases identical to TRBD2. The J segment lost 6 bases and the V segment lost 5 bases, leaving 12 bases of the junction unmatched. The CDR3 extends over 17 amino acids. Germline CDR1 reads SGHAT; CDR2 reads FQNNGV. Here the CDR3 reads CASSTRFSSGRFNEQFF. The CDR3 nucleotides read TGTGCCAGCAGCACACGATTCTCTAGCGGGAGGTTCAATGAGCAGTTCTTC.

This clone was recorded a few times. The rearrangement uses TRBV9 and TRBJ2-7, with a possible D match to TRBD2 (5 bases). The CDR3 has 15 amino acids. V was trimmed by 2 bases and J by 1 base, leaving 13 bases between them. Germline CDR1 and CDR2: SGDLS and YYNGEE. CDR3 amino acids: CASSVGGQASYEQYF. The CDR3 DNA reads TGTGCCAGCAGCGTGGGCGGGCAGGCATCCTACGAGCAGTACTTC.

CDR3 amino acids: CASSLGLTNTQYF. As DNA, the CDR3 is TGTGCCAGCAGCTTAGGACTAACGAATACGCAGTATTTT. The J gene is TRBJ2-3, the V gene TRBV7-8, with D maybe TRBD2 (5 bases). The ends were cut back, 1 base at V and 7 bases at J, with 9 bases in the middle. The CDR3 is made up of 13 amino acids. From germline, CDR1 is SGHVS and CDR2 FQNEAQ.

The chain is built from TRBV29-1 and TRBJ2-7; possibly TRBD2 for D (6 bases). The CDR3 has 14 residues. V gave up 5 bases and J gave up 2 bases, with 16 bases separating them. Germline lookup yields CDR1 SQVTM and CDR2 ANQGSEA. The CDR3 DNA follows: TGCAGCGTTCAAACTAGCTACGGCCCCTACGAGCAGTACTTC. Translating it yields CSVQTSYGPYEQYF.

The chain joins TRBV7-8 to TRBJ1-2, with a weak D call TRBD1 (5 bases). This CDR3 is 13 amino acids long. V shed 5 bases and J shed 4 bases, with 11 bases lying between them. Looked up from germline, CDR1 is SGHVS and CDR2 is FQNEAQ. The CDR3 is CASSADRSYGYTF. In DNA form, the CDR3 reads TGTGCCAGCAGCGCCGACAGAAGCTATGGCTACACCTTC.

The sample holds a few counts of this clone. V gene TRBV9 combines with J gene TRBJ2-5; maybe TRBD1 (6 bases). V lost 4 bases to trimming and J lost 1 base, with 17 bases between them. From germline, CDR1 is SGDLS and CDR2 YYNGEE. This CDR3 has 16 residues. The CDR3 loop reads CASSTSLQGPQETQYF. In DNA, the CDR3 is TGTGCCAGCAGCACCTCCCTACAGGGACCCCAAGAGACCCAGTACTTC. Using reference TRBV9 and TRBJ2-5 for the parts outside the CDR3, the full variable domain is DSGVTQTPKHLITATGQRVTLRCSPRSGDLSVYWYQQSLDQGLQFLIQYYNGEERAKGNILERFSAQQFPDLHSELNLSSLELGDSALYFCASSTSLQGPQETQYFGPGTRLLVL.

This clone was detected a few times. The chain uses TRBV5-1 and TRBJ2-4; possibly TRBD1 for D (6 bases). V lost 3 bases to trimming and J lost 7 bases, with 17 bases between them. The CDR3 length is 15 residues. CDR1 and CDR2 (germline): SGHRS, YFSETQ. As DNA, the CDR3 is TGCGCCAGCAGCTCAATGGGGGCTTTTGCGAACATTCAGTACTTC. Amino acids: CASSSMGAFANIQYF.

The chain recombines TRBV29-1 with TRBJ1-2; D gene ambiguous. This CDR3 region has 14 residues. CDR1 SQVTM and CDR2 ANQGSEA come from the germline V gene. The ends were cut back, 3 bases at V and 3 bases at J, with 14 bases in the middle. This chain's CDR3 is CSVESGLTYYGYTF. CDR3 in DNA: TGCAGCGTTGAGTCTGGCCTCACGTACTATGGCTACACCTTC.

This clone turned up a few times. This chain uses TRBV27 with TRBJ2-2, with 7 bases aligning to TRBD2. This CDR3 is 15 amino acids long. V was clipped by 3 bases and J by 6 bases; unmatched bases: 7. Germline-derived CDR1 and CDR2 are MNHEY and SMNVEV (reference sequence). The CDR3 here is CASSLTSGTAGELFF. The CDR3 DNA reads as TGTGCCAGCAGTTTGACAAGCGGGACGGCCGGGGAGCTGTTTTTT.

This clone was seen only a few times. The chain links TRBV19 to TRBJ2-1, with D hard to call. The germline V gene encodes CDR1 LNHDA and CDR2 SQIVND (reference sequence). The CDR3 runs 15 residues. Trimming removed 3 bases from V and 0 bases from J, with 9 bases in between. The CDR3 DNA is TGTGCCAGTAGTATCCCCCGAAACTCCTACAATGAGCAGTTCTTC. Its translation is CASSIPRNSYNEQFF.

This CDR3 reads CASMFTSGRYEQYF. In nucleotides, the CDR3 is TGTGCCAGCATGTTCACTAGCGGGAGGTACGAGCAGTACTTC. The V call is TRBV6-5, the J call TRBJ2-7; 12 positions agree with TRBD2. This CDR3 is built from 14 residues. J lost 4 bases, V lost 7 bases, and 5 bases had no gene match. CDR1 MNHEY and CDR2 SVGAGI come from the germline V gene.

The genes are TRBV30 and TRBJ2-7; D call uncertain. Germline lookup yields CDR1 GTSNPN and CDR2 SVGIG (reference sequence). The CDR3 spans 14 residues. The ends were cut back, 0 bases at V and 0 bases at J, with 9 bases in the middle. CDR3 protein: CAWSVKRSSYEQYF. The CDR3 DNA sequence: TGTGCCTGGAGTGTAAAGAGGAGCTCCTACGAGCAGTACTTC.

This clone appeared a few times. The rearrangement links TRBV11-2 to TRBJ2-1; D may correspond to TRBD1 or TRBD2 (6 bases each). Trimming removed 2 bases at V and 7 bases at J, with 15 bases between. The CDR3 runs to 15 residues. Germline loops: CDR1 SGHAT, CDR2 FQNNGV. The CDR3 here is CASSLIRERGNEQFF. The CDR3 DNA is TGTGCCAGCAGCTTAATCCGGGAGAGGGGGAATGAGCAGTTCTTC.

The J gene is TRBJ2-2, the V gene TRBV4-1; D unresolved. CDR1 is MGHRA and CDR2 is YSYEKL in the germline V gene. The germline V and J ends were trimmed by 1 base and 9 bases, with 12 bases remaining between them. This CDR3 has 14 amino acids. The CDR3 loop reads CASSQGARKRELFF. The CDR3 DNA reads TGCGCCAGCAGCCAAGGGGCCCGGAAAAGGGAGCTGTTTTTT.

The CDR3 spells CASSHLAGGLQETQYF. The CDR3 region has the DNA TGCGCCAGCAGCCACTTAGCGGGAGGTCTCCAAGAGACCCAGTACTTC. This sequence joins TRBV4-1 and TRBJ2-5; 10 bases are a match to TRBD2. CDR1 is MGHRA and CDR2 is YSYEKL in the germline V gene. V shed 3 bases, J shed 1 base, and the junction held 5 bases outside the gene matches. This CDR3 has 16 residues.

The rearrangement links TRBV7-9 to TRBJ2-1; possibly TRBD2 for D (6 bases). The CDR3 totals 15 residues. V was cut by 2 bases and J by 4 bases, with 12 bases left in between. From germline, CDR1 is SEHNR and CDR2 FQNEAQ (reference sequence). The CDR3 DNA sequence: TGTGCCAGCAGCTTACCGGGGGAAGGGTACAATGAGCAGTTCTTC. This encodes CASSLPGEGYNEQFF.

The rearrangement uses TRBV4-1 and TRBJ1-2, with TRBD1 identical over 7 bases. The CDR3 totals 15 residues. Germline values: CDR1 MGHRA, CDR2 YSYEKL. The V segment lost 4 bases and the J segment 4 bases; nucleotides outside the gene matches: 9. The CDR3: CASSPAGGRSYGYTF. As DNA, the CDR3 is TGCGCCAGCAGCCCAGCAGGGGGGCGCAGCTATGGCTACACCTTC.

The genes are TRBV5-1 and TRBJ2-1; 10 bases match TRBD2. V shed 0 bases and J 7 bases; nucleotides not matched to a gene: 7. CDR3 length: 16 amino acids. Germline CDR1 and CDR2: SGHRS and YFSETQ. CDR3 sequence reads: CASSLVAGGSMNEQFF. The CDR3 region has the DNA TGCGCCAGCAGCTTGGTAGCGGGAGGAAGTATGAATGAGCAGTTCTTC.

This clone has at least ten counts. The chain has TRBV5-1 and TRBJ2-7, with D possibly TRBD1 on 5 matching bases. The V end lost 2 bases, the J end lost 6 bases, and 9 bases lay between the germline ends. Germline assignment: CDR1 SGHRS and CDR2 YFSETQ. The CDR3 runs 12 residues. DNA of the CDR3: TGCGCCAGCAGCTTTGGGGCAGGCGAGCAGTACTTC. This codes for CASSFGAGEQYF.

Only a few counts were recorded for this clone. This rearrangement joins TRBV5-5 to TRBJ2-1, with TRBD1 identical over 7 bases. The length of the CDR3 is 13 residues. The ends lost 3 bases at V and 8 bases at J; junction bases unmatched: 5. Germline V gene sequence: CDR1 SGHKS, CDR2 YYEKEE (reference sequence). The chain's CDR3 is CASSSQGDDEQFF. CDR3 DNA sequence: TGTGCCAGCAGCTCCCAGGGGGACGATGAGCAGTTCTTC.

The chain uses TRBV6-1 and TRBJ1-5; D gene unclear. V dropped 6 bases and J dropped 3 bases, with 9 bases sitting between them. Per the germline V gene, CDR1 is MNHNS and CDR2 is SASEGT. This CDR3 contains 13 residues. Here the CDR3 reads CASRPGLNQPQHF. The CDR3 nucleotides read TGTGCCAGCAGACCGGGTCTCAATCAGCCCCAGCATTTT.

This clone was seen a handful of times. CDR3 coding DNA: TGCGCCAGCAGCTTACAGGACACCCTACGGCATGGCTACACCTTC. This gives the protein CASSLQDTLRHGYTF. The V call is TRBV5-1, the J call TRBJ1-2; D may be TRBD1 (5 bases). The ends were cut back, 2 bases at V and 6 bases at J, with 17 bases in the middle. The CDR3 covers 15 residues. The germline V gene encodes CDR1 SGHRS and CDR2 YFSETQ.

This clone was seen more than once but under ten times. This rearrangement joins TRBV6-1 to TRBJ1-1; no firm D call. The germline V and J ends were trimmed by 7 bases and 1 base, with 10 bases remaining between them. Germline V lookup: CDR1 MNHNS, CDR2 SASEGT. This CDR3 spans 13 amino acids. The CDR3 DNA sequence: TGTGCCAGCATCCCGCACCGGAACACTGAAGCTTTCTTT. This translates into CASIPHRNTEAFF.

This clone was counted a single time. The V and J genes are TRBV5-1 and TRBJ1-1; a possible D gene is TRBD1 (5 bases). Trimming took 0 bases from V and 5 from J, leaving 14 bases between them. This CDR3 comprises 15 residues. Per the germline V gene, CDR1 is SGHRS and CDR2 is YFSETQ. The CDR3 here is CASSLGFSGGTEAFF. In DNA form, the CDR3 reads TGCGCCAGCAGCTTGGGGTTCAGTGGGGGAACTGAAGCTTTCTTT.